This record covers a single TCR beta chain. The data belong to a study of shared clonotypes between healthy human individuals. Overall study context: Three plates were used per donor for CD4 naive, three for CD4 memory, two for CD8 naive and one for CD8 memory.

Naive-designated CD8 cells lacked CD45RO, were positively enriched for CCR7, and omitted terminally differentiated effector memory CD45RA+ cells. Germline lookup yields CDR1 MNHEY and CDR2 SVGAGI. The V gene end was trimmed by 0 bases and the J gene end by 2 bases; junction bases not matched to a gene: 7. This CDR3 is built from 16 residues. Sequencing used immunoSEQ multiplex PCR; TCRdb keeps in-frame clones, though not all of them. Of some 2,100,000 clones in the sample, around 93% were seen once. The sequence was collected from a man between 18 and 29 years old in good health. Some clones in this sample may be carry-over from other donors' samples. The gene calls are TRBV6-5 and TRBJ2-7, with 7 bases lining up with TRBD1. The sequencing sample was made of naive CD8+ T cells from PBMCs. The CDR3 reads CASSYSSGQRTYEQYF. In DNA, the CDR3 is TGTGCCAGCAGTTACTCTTCGGGACAGCGGACCTACGAGCAGTACTTC.